This T cell receptor beta chain appears in the sequencing data of a study of blood T cells in healthy people across ages. Overall study results and limits: As naive T cell percentage varied, TCR beta diversity correlated strongly with it. More naive CD4+ cells and higher diversity were found in long-lived than in aged donors.

Germline V gene lookup returns CDR1 SQVTM and CDR2 ANQGSEA. CDR3 length equals 15 residues. Trimming took 6 bases from V and 2 from J; bases not matched to a gene: 8. As regards this clonotype: Its target is unknown.

The second PCR ran about 6 to 11 cycles with a sample-barcoded 5' primer and J-beta primers. Each cDNA molecule was tagged by a template-switch adaptor with 12 random nucleotides. In TCRdb, the 5' RACE reads were re-called with MiXCR into one record per CDR3 protein. Of 1.8 million or so distinct CDR3 sequences listed, roughly two fifths are singletons. Each sample used at least 6.5 million PBMCs. This receptor was identified in a human donor in good health. The sequencing input was blood. The chain links TRBV29-1 to TRBJ2-7, with TRBD2 matching over 12 bases. CDR3 bases: TGCAGCGTCCCGGGACTAGCGGGCTCCCCCTACGAGCAGTACTTC. This encodes CSVPGLAGSPYEQYF.